Presented here are 2 T cell receptor beta chains from one specimen sequenced in a study of T cell responses to AZD1222 COVID-19 vaccine. Libraries were prepared by immunoSEQ multiplex PCR; TCRdb keeps only in-frame clonotypes and omits some of them. The profile shows approximately 120,000 clones, over 85% of them singletons. Sequences were derived from peripheral blood, sampled on day 0 of AZD1222 vaccination. These receptors were obtained from an adult in good health.

The chain employs TRBV30 and TRBJ2-7; D is ambiguous. Trimming removed 1 base from V and 0 bases from J, with 10 bases in between. The germline V gene encodes CDR1 GTSNPN and CDR2 SVGIG (reference sequence). The CDR3 totals 14 residues. This CDR3 is CAWSELLGSYEQYF. CDR3 bases: TGTGCCTGGAGTGAACTTTTGGGCTCCTACGAGCAGTACTTC.

The chain carries TRBV9 and TRBJ1-1; a possible D gene is TRBD1 (5 bases). This CDR3 is 13 amino acids long. From germline, CDR1 is SGDLS and CDR2 YYNGEE. V was cut by 0 bases and J by 5 bases, with 8 bases left in between. The CDR3 coding sequence is TGTGCCAGCAGCGTAGGGGGCGCGACTGAAGCTTTCTTT. It encodes CASSVGGATEAFF.